The clone carrying this T cell receptor beta chain was detected ten times or more. The antigen is not known. This sample is drawn from a study of regulatory T cells in long-lasting Graves disease. CDR1 and CDR2 from the germline V gene are SGHVS and FQNEAQ. The CDR3 is made up of 15 amino acids. Trimming pared 1 base from V and 1 base from J, leaving 10 bases between. Time point defined: newly diagnosed GD, antithyroid drugs for less than 3 months. PBMC-extracted RNA yielded the TCR library. Relying on iRepertoire HTBI primers and Arm-PCR of CDR3 regions, the team built TCR beta libraries. One entry per CDR3 protein, called by TCRdb with MiXCR from the multiplex PCR reads. The table has 360,000 or so distinct CDR3 sequences, about 10% seen once. The study, taken as a whole, reports: Repertoires from persistent disease leaned toward TRBV28, TRBJ1-2 and TRBJ2-5. Between persistent patients, roughly 2,600 public clonotypes were shared, exceeding the approximately 940 shared between new patients.

This sample also appeared in a second study, on T cells in Graves' hyperthyroidism and ophthalmopathy.

Source: peripheral blood mononuclear cells (PBMCs), taken at new diagnosis, from a patient treated with antithyroid drugs. This receptor was obtained from a woman between 18 and 29 years old with Graves disease. This chain links TRBV7-8 with TRBJ1-1; no clear D gene. DNA of the CDR3: TGTGCCAGCAGCTTAGTAGGACCCCAGAACACTGAAGCTTTCTTT. It specifies CASSLVGPQNTEAFF.